This note documents a single TCR beta chain sequence. This clonotype was seen at least ten times. Its antigen is currently not known. Base qualities were left out, and no much larger clone turns up one base away. CDR1 and CDR2, per the germline V gene, are SGHTA and FQGNSA. The CDR3 starts with the cysteine, ends with the phenylalanine, and has 11 residues. Only the CDR3 DNA is retained, 33 bases long and in frame from the first base. V gives up 5 bases and J gives up 10 bases, and the segment between their germline ends measures 9 bases. Sequenced using an Illumina HiSeq 1500. TCRdb applied fastp at Q25 and MiXCR to the public reads, then kept only in-frame beta chains. Rows matching on CDR3 protein sequence are summarized as one entry with the most common DNA and genes. The sample table lists fewer than 550,000 distinct CDR3 sequences, about 11% of them with a count of one. Roughly a tenth of the sample goes to the ten largest clones.

The data were obtained in a study of T cell repertoires in cytomegalovirus infection (dated by TCRdb to about 2019). A note on the overall study: The HLA type of each donor mattered for the analysis, because public TCR beta signatures pointed to carriage of CMV infection along with the matching HLA type.

Findings and caveats that apply to the study as a whole: The ex vivo response was dominated by HLA-C-restricted CMV-specific TCR beta clonotypes, which also provided the single most frequent clonotype in two of eight donors. In both this cohort and an independent roughly 360-donor cohort, the cumulative frequency of public TCR beta family members distinguished carriers of CMV infection plus the relevant HLA type.

The specimen sequenced was PBMCs. This TCR was sampled from a human donor in good health (CMV status not recorded). Some clones in this sample may be carry-over from other donors' samples. This chain joins TRBV7-2 to TRBJ2-1; the D gene identity is not certain. DNA sequence: TGTGCCAGCAGCCGTCAAGAGGAGCAGTTCTTC. Its coded protein is CASSRQEEQFF.